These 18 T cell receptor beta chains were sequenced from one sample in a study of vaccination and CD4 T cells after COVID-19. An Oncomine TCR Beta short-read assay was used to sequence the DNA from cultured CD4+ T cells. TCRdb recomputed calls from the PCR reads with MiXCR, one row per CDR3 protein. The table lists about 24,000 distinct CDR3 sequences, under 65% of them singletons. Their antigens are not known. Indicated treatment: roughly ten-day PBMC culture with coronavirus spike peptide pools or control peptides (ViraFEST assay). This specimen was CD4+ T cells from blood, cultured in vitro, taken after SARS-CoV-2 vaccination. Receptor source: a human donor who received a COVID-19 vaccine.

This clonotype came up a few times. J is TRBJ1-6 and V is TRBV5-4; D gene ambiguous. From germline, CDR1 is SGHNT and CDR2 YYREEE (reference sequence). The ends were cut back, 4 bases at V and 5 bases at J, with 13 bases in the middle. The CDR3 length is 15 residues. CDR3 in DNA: TGTGCCAGCAGCCGGTGGGCGCTAGATAATTCACCCCTCCACTTT. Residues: CASSRWALDNSPLHF.

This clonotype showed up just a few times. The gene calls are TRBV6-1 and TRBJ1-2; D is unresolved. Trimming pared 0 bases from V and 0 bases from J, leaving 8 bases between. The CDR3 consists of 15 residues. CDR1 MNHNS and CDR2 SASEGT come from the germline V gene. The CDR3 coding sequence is TGTGCCAGCAGTGAAGCACCCGGCTCTAACTATGGCTACACCTTC. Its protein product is CASSEAPGSNYGYTF.

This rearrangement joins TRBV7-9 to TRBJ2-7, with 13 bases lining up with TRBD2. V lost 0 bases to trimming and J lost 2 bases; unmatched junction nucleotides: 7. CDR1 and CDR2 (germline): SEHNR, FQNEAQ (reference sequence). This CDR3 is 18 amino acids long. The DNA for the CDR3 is TGTGCCAGCAGCTTAGCAGGAGGACTAGCGGGGGCGACCTACGAGCAGTACTTC. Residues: CASSLAGGLAGATYEQYF.

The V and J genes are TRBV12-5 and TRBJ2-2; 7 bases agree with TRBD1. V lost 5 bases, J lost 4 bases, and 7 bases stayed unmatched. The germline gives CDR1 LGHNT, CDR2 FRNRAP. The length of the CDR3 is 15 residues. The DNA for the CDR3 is TGTGCTAGTGGTCCGGGACAGCCTATCACCGGGGAGCTGTTTTTT. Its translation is CASGPGQPITGELFF.

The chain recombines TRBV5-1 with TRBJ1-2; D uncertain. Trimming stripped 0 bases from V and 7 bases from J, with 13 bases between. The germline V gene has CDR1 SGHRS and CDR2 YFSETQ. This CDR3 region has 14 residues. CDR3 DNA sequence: TGCGCCAGCAGCTTGGCCGTGACAATATCTGGCTACACCTTC. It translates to CASSLAVTISGYTF.

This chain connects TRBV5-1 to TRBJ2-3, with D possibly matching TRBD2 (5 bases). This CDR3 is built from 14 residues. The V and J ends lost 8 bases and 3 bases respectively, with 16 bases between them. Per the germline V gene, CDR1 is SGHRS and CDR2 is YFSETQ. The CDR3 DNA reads TGCGCCAGTAGCGAAACAGTCTTAACAGATACGCAGTATTTT. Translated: CASSETVLTDTQYF.

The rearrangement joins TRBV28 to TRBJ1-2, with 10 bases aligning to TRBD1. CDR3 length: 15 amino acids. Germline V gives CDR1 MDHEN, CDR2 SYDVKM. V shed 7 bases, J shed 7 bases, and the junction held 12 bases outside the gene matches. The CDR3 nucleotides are TGTGCCAGCACACTTGGGGACAGGGGTTCATCTGGCTACACCTTC. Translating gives CASTLGDRGSSGYTF.

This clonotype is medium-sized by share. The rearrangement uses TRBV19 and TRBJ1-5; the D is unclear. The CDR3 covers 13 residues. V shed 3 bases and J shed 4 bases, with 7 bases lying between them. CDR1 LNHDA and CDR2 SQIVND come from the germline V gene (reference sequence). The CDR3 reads CASSMNGNQPQHF. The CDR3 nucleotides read TGTGCCAGTAGTATGAACGGGAATCAGCCCCAGCATTTT.

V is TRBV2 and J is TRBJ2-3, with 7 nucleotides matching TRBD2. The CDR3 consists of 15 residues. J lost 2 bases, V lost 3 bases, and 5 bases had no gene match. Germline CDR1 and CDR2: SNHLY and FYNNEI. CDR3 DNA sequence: TGTGCCAGCAGTGAGGGGGGGATGTACACAGATACGCAGTATTTT. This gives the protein CASSEGGMYTDTQYF.

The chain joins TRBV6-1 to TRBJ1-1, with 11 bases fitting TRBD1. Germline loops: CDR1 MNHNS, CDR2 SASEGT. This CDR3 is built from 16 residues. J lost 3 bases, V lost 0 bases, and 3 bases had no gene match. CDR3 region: CASSEARGQGDTEAFF. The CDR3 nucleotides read TGTGCCAGCAGTGAAGCAAGGGGACAGGGGGACACTGAAGCTTTCTTT.

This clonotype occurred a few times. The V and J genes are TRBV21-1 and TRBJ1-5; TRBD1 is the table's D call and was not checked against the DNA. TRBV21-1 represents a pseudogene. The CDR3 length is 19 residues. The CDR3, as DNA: TGTGCCAGCAGCAAAGAACCACAAAGGGGAAGACTAACCTATCAGCCCCAGCATTTT. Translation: CASSKEPQRGRLTYQPQHF.

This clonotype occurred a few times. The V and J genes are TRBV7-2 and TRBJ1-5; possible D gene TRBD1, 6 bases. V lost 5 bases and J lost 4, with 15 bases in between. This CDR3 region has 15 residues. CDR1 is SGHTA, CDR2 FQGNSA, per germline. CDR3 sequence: CASSPQGFRNQPQHF. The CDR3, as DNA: TGTGCCAGCAGCCCCCAGGGGTTTCGAAATCAGCCCCAGCATTTT.

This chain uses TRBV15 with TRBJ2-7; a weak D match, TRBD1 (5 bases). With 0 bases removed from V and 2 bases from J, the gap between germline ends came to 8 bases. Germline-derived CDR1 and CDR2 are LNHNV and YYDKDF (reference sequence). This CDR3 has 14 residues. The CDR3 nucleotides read TGTGCCACCAGCAGAGATATGACAGCCTACGAGCAGTACTTC. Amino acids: CATSRDMTAYEQYF.

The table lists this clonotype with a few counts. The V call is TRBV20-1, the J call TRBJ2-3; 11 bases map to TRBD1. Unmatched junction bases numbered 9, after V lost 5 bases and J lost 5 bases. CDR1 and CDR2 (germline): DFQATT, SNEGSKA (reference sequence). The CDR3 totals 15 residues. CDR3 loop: CSAEVPGQGGDTQYF. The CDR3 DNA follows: TGCAGTGCTGAAGTTCCGGGACAGGGGGGAGATACGCAGTATTTT.

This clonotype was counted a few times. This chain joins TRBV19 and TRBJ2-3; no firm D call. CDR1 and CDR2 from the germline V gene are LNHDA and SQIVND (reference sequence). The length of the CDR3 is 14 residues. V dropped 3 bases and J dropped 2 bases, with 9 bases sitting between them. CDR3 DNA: TGTGCCAGTAGTATTGATCGGGCCACAGATACGCAGTATTTT. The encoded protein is CASSIDRATDTQYF.

CDR3 in amino acids: CASIERIVNFYGYTF. DNA for the CDR3: TGTGCCAGCATCGAAAGAATAGTAAATTTCTATGGCTACACCTTC. The V gene is TRBV2, the J gene TRBJ1-2; the D is unclear. Germline V gene lookup returns CDR1 SNHLY and CDR2 FYNNEI. Trimming took 7 bases from V and 4 from J, leaving 19 bases between them. This CDR3 has 15 residues. The variable domain in full, completed from reference TRBV2 and TRBJ1-2, reads EPEVTQTPSHQVTQMGQEVILRCVPISNHLYFYWYRQILGQKVEFLVSFYNNEISEKSEIFDDQFSVERPDGSNFTLKIRSTKLEDSAMYFCASIERIVNFYGYTFGSGTRLTVV.

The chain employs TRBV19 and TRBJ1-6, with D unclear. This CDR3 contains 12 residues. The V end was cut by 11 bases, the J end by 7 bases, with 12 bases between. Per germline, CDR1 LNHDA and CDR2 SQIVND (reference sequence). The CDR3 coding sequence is TGTGCCCTCGAGGGCTGGAATTCACCCCTCCACTTT. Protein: CALEGWNSPLHF.

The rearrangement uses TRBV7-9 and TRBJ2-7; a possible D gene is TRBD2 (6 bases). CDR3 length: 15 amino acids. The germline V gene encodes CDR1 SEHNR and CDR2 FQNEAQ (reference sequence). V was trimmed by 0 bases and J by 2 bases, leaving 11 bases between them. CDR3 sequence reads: CASSLAGLPPYEQYF. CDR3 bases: TGTGCCAGCAGCTTAGCGGGACTTCCTCCCTACGAGCAGTACTTC.